Listed below are T cell receptor beta chains from one sample, sequenced in a study of T cells in Graves' hyperthyroidism and ophthalmopathy. Each CDR3 protein is one row after TCRdb ran MiXCR on the multiplex PCR reads. The repertoire holds some 600,000 distinct CDR3 sequences, with approximately 15% as singletons. The sequencing sample was made of blood. The receptors here all came from a woman aged 30 to 39 with Graves' hyperthyroidism that later progressed to Graves' ophthalmopathy. CDR3s include the opening cysteine and the closing phenylalanine or tryptophan. The D gene is left open where the match is weak. A row's size may be missing; if present it is once, few, many or a size class.

abundance,j_gene,d_gene,v_gene,CDR3aa,CDR3nt
many,TRBJ2-3,-,TRBV27,CASSSTGRTDTQYF,TGTGCCAGCAGTTCGACGGGACGCACAGATACGCAGTATTTT
few,TRBJ1-5,-,TRBV7-3,CASSQENSGSNQPQHF,TGTGCCAGCAGCCAAGAGAACTCTGGGTCCAATCAGCCCCAGCATTTT
many,TRBJ2-3,-,TRBV6-1,CASSEAVGGRYYTQYF,TGTGCCAGCAGTGAAGCCGTCGGGGGCCGGTATTATACGCAGTATTTT
-,TRBJ1-5,-,TRBV7-2,CASSLGRNSNQPQHF,TGTGCCAGCAGCTTGGGCAGAAATAGCAATCAGCCCCAGCATTTT
few,TRBJ2-7,-,TRBV6-1,CATSNRGATEQYF,TGTGCCACCTCTAACCGGGGGGCGACCGAGCAGTACTTC
many,TRBJ1-1,-,TRBV14,CASSHQALNTEAFF,TGTGCCAGCAGCCATCAGGCATTGAACACTGAAGCTTTCTTT
many,TRBJ1-6,-,TRBV7-8,CASSSSTGNSPLHF,TGTGCCAGCAGCTCGTCTACAGGGAACTCACCCCTCCACTTT
few,TRBJ1-1,-,TRBV20-1,CSAPALNTEAFF,TGCAGTGCCCCCGCCTTGAACACTGAAGCTTTCTTT
-,TRBJ1-1,-,TRBV5-1,CASSQDPGGRMNTEAFF,TGCGCCAGCAGCCAAGACCCTGGGGGTCGGATGAACACTGAAGCTTTCTTT
-,TRBJ2-1,-,TRBV28,CASSLLSGNEQLF,TGTGCCAGCAGTTTACTAAGCGGCAATGAGCAGCTCTTC
-,TRBJ2-7,TRBD1,TRBV2,CASSEASTLGQISYEQYF,TGTGCCAGCAGTGAAGCCTCGACTCTGGGACAGATCTCCTACGAGCAGTACTTC
few,TRBJ2-1,-,TRBV7-9,CASSATDWGYNEQFF,TGTGCCAGCAGCGCGACAGATTGGGGTTACAATGAGCAGTTCTTC
many,TRBJ2-7,-,TRBV11-3,CASSSGQPYEQYF,TGTGCCAGCAGCTCTGGACAGCCCTACGAGCAGTACTTC
many,TRBJ1-2,-,TRBV2,CASSQWTGDGYTF,TGTGCCAGCAGTCAATGGACGGGAGATGGCTACACCTTC
-,TRBJ2-1,-,TRBV20-1,CSARARVAEQFF,TGCAGTGCTAGAGCCCGGGTGGCAGAGCAGTTCTTC
many,TRBJ1-6,-,TRBV30,CAWSATQGRSPLHF,TGTGCCTGGAGCGCTACCCAGGGCCGATCACCCCTCCACTTT
few,TRBJ2-7,TRBD2,TRBV27,CASSLSASGSLNEQYF,TGTGCCAGCAGTTTATCTGCTAGCGGGAGTCTGAACGAGCAGTACTTC
many,TRBJ2-1,-,TRBV20-1,CSTGTRNEQFF,TGCAGCACCGGGACACGAAATGAGCAGTTCTTC
many,TRBJ1-5,TRBD1,TRBV2,CASSEGWGQGAENQPQHF,TGTGCCAGCAGTGAAGGTTGGGGCCAGGGGGCTGAGAATCAGCCCCAGCATTTT
many,TRBJ2-7,TRBD2,TRBV30,CACESGSRSWEQYF,TGTGCCTGCGAAAGCGGGAGTAGGTCGTGGGAGCAGTACTTC
many,TRBJ1-4,TRBD1,TRBV7-2,CASRAGGVGEKLFF,TGTGCCAGCAGGGCAGGGGGCGTCGGTGAAAAACTGTTTTTT
-,TRBJ1-1,-,TRBV18,CASSPQRTKNTEAFF,TGTGCCAGCTCACCACAAAGGACAAAGAACACTGAAGCTTTCTTT
few,TRBJ1-2,-,TRBV6-1,CASSVFRGANYGYTF,TGTGCCAGCAGTGTCTTCAGGGGAGCTAACTATGGCTACACCTTC
many,TRBJ2-1,-,TRBV3-1,CASSQDQGKGDEQFF,TGTGCCAGCAGCCAAGACCAGGGGAAGGGCGATGAGCAGTTCTTC
many,TRBJ2-1,-,TRBV6-1,CASSKTDTSSYNEQFF,TGTGCCAGCAGCAAAACAGACACCAGCTCCTACAATGAGCAGTTCTTC
few,TRBJ2-5,TRBD1,TRBV5-1,CASSLGPTGDQETQYF,TGCGCCAGCAGCTTGGGACCGACAGGGGACCAAGAGACCCAGTACTTC
many,TRBJ1-2,TRBD1,TRBV28,CASSTQGNYGYTF,TGTGCCAGCAGTACACAGGGGAACTATGGCTACACCTTC